The rows below give T cell receptor beta chains drawn from one sample of a study of blood T cell repertoires in COVID-19. Repertoires were generated with immunoSEQ multiplex PCR, while TCRdb's copy carries only in-frame clones and drops some. The sample holds some 110,000 clones; approximately 87% are singletons and the top ten take about 8%. What was sequenced was peripheral blood. The receptor source for this set is a man between 65 and 85 years old who had recovered from COVID-19. Each CDR3 is given with its conserved first and last residue. The order of the fields is D gene, V gene, clone size, J gene, CDR3 protein, CDR3 DNA. The D gene is left open where the match is weak. Clone size is not always given. Where it is, it says once, few, many or a class for expanded clones.

D: -
V: TRBV19
size: -
J: TRBJ2-1
CDR3: CASSNGIAYNEQFF
DNA: TGTGCCAGTAGTAACGGGATTGCCTACAATGAGCAGTTCTTC

D: -
V: TRBV15
size: -
J: TRBJ2-1
CDR3: CATSRGRGSNNEQFF
DNA: TGTGCCACCAGCAGGGGCAGGGGAAGCAACAATGAGCAGTTCTTC

D: -
V: TRBV25-1
size: -
J: TRBJ1-4
CDR3: CASSEGGGRFNEKLFF
DNA: TGTGCCAGCAGTGAGGGGGGGGGCCGGTTCAATGAAAAACTGTTTTTT

D: -
V: TRBV9
size: -
J: TRBJ1-1
CDR3: CASSPNPGENTEAFF
DNA: TGTGCCAGCAGCCCAAACCCGGGTGAGAACACTGAAGCTTTCTTT

D: TRBD2
V: TRBV2
size: -
J: TRBJ2-7
CDR3: CASTQGLAGGGEQYF
DNA: TGTGCCAGCACCCAAGGACTAGCGGGAGGGGGCGAGCAGTACTTC

D: -
V: TRBV5-8
size: -
J: TRBJ2-1
CDR3: CASSPYFNNEQFF
DNA: TGTGCCAGCAGCCCCTATTTTAACAATGAGCAGTTCTTC

D: TRBD1
V: TRBV6-2/TRBV6-3
size: -
J: TRBJ2-2
CDR3: CASSYRDSRRGELFF
DNA: TGTGCCAGCAGTTACAGGGACAGTAGGCGCGGGGAGCTGTTTTTT

D: -
V: TRBV18
size: -
J: TRBJ2-5
CDR3: CASSHGGEETQYF
DNA: TGTGCCAGCTCCCACGGAGGCGAGGAGACCCAGTACTTC

D: -
V: TRBV5-5
size: -
J: TRBJ1-1
CDR3: CASSFAVSTEAFF
DNA: TGTGCCAGCAGCTTTGCTGTGAGCACTGAAGCTTTCTTT

D: -
V: TRBV4-2
size: -
J: TRBJ1-2
CDR3: CASSQDVFPGLAGYTF
DNA: TGTGCCAGCAGCCAAGATGTGTTTCCAGGGCTGGCTGGCTACACCTTC

D: -
V: TRBV7-9
size: -
J: TRBJ2-1
CDR3: CASSSTGGGEQFF
DNA: TGTGCCAGCAGCTCCACGGGCGGAGGGGAGCAGTTCTTC

D: TRBD1
V: TRBV18
size: once
J: TRBJ1-6
CDR3: CASSETGVGGSPLHF
DNA: TGTGCCAGCTCCGAGACAGGGGTCGGTGGTTCACCCCTCCACTTT

D: -
V: TRBV7-9
size: -
J: TRBJ2-1
CDR3: CASSLAQGTWDEQFF
DNA: TGTGCCAGCAGCTTAGCTCAGGGTACCTGGGATGAGCAGTTCTTC

D: TRBD1
V: TRBV2
size: -
J: TRBJ2-3
CDR3: CASSLEAGGDTQYF
DNA: TGTGCCAGCAGTTTAGAGGCAGGGGGAGATACGCAGTATTTT

D: -
V: TRBV12-3/TRBV12-4
size: -
J: TRBJ2-7
CDR3: CASSGAESYEQYF
DNA: TGTGCCAGCAGTGGAGCGGAGAGCTACGAGCAGTACTTC

D: -
V: TRBV30
size: once
J: TRBJ1-1
CDR3: CAWSLRPGRPARTEAFF
DNA: TGTGCCTGGAGTCTTCGCCCGGGGAGACCGGCGAGGACTGAAGCTTTCTTT

D: -
V: TRBV2
size: -
J: TRBJ2-7
CDR3: CASKGRQEVFYEQYF
DNA: TGTGCCAGCAAAGGGAGGCAGGAGGTCTTTTACGAGCAGTACTTC

D: -
V: TRBV5-5
size: -
J: TRBJ1-1
CDR3: CASSLGTYMNTEAFF
DNA: TGTGCCAGCAGCTTGGGCACTTATATGAACACTGAAGCTTTCTTT

D: TRBD2
V: TRBV18
size: -
J: TRBJ2-2
CDR3: CASCGGPNTGELFF
DNA: TGTGCCAGCTGCGGGGGGCCCAACACCGGGGAGCTGTTTTTT

D: -
V: TRBV30
size: -
J: TRBJ1-2
CDR3: CAWSVKGVYGYTF
DNA: TGTGCCTGGAGTGTAAAGGGGGTCTATGGCTACACCTTC

D: TRBD1
V: TRBV5-1
size: -
J: TRBJ1-1
CDR3: CASSLTGGGTEAFF
DNA: TGCGCCAGCAGCTTGACAGGGGGAGGCACTGAAGCTTTCTTT

D: TRBD1
V: TRBV7-2
size: once
J: TRBJ1-1
CDR3: CASSFRTGGAGTEAFF
DNA: TGTGCCAGCAGCTTCCGGACAGGGGGCGCGGGCACTGAAGCTTTCTTT

D: TRBD2
V: TRBV7-9
size: few
J: TRBJ2-7
CDR3: CASSFSGRSSYEQYF
DNA: TGTGCCAGCAGTTTTAGCGGGAGGAGCTCCTACGAGCAGTACTTC

D: TRBD2
V: TRBV20-1
size: -
J: TRBJ2-2
CDR3: CSASHGGLAGFSGELFF
DNA: TGCAGTGCTAGTCACGGGGGACTAGCGGGATTTAGCGGGGAGCTGTTTTTT

D: -
V: TRBV5-6
size: -
J: TRBJ2-1
CDR3: CASSTDTGTHYNEQFF
DNA: TGTGCCAGCAGCACCGACACAGGGACCCACTACAATGAGCAGTTCTTC

D: TRBD2
V: TRBV4-2
size: once
J: TRBJ2-1
CDR3: CASSQVWAPAGVTYNEQFF
DNA: TGTGCCAGCAGCCAAGTCTGGGCCCCAGCGGGAGTAACCTACAATGAGCAGTTCTTC

D: TRBD2
V: TRBV28
size: -
J: TRBJ2-1
CDR3: CASSPPSGSRRQFF
DNA: TGTGCCAGCAGTCCCCCTAGCGGGAGTAGGCGGCAGTTCTTC

D: TRBD2
V: TRBV5-4
size: few
J: TRBJ2-7
CDR3: CASSLEAGVSEQYF
DNA: TGTGCCAGCAGCTTGGAAGCGGGAGTCAGCGAGCAGTACTTC

D: -
V: TRBV2
size: -
J: TRBJ1-1
CDR3: CASYLSGTEAFF
DNA: TGTGCCAGCTACTTATCGGGCACTGAAGCTTTCTTT

D: -
V: TRBV28
size: -
J: TRBJ1-2
CDR3: CASSPALNYGYTF
DNA: TGTGCCAGCAGTCCCGCCCTAAACTATGGCTACACCTTC

D: -
V: TRBV10-3
size: -
J: TRBJ1-1
CDR3: CAISEQYSMNTEAFF
DNA: TGTGCCATCAGTGAACAGTATTCCATGAACACTGAAGCTTTCTTT